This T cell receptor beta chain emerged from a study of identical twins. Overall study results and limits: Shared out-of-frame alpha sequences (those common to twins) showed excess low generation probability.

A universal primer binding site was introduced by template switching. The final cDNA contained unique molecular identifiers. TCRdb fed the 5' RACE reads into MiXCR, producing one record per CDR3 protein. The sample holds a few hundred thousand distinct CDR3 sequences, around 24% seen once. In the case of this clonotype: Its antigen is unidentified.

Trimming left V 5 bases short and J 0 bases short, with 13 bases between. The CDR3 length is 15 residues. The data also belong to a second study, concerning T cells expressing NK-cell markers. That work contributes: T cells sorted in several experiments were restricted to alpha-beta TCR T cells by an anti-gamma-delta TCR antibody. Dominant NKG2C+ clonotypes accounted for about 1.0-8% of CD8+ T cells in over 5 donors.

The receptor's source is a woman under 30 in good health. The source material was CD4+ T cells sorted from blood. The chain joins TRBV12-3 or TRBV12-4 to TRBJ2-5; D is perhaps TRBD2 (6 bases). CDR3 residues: CASSASGTYQETQYF. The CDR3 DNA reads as TGTGCCAGCAGTGCCTCCGGGACTTACCAAGAGACCCAGTACTTC.